The present T cell receptor beta chain was sequenced within a study of cytomegalovirus exposure and HLA in healthy donors. Study summary: Earlier work reported around 110 million unique TCR beta sequences from some 180 million T cells. Study-level points and caveats: Segments of the TCR beta V type were, in most cases, productive about 87% or about 30% of the time in an earlier analysis. HLA allele associations emerged for about 16,000 TCR beta sequences in a later analysis, at 0.05 false discovery rate.

PCR amplification relied on 60 Vbeta primers (plus 13 Jbeta primers). The table came from immunoSEQ multiplex PCR; TCRdb's copy has only in-frame clones and leaves some out. The sample lists over 100,000 clones, around 83% occurring once. The V gene end was trimmed by 0 bases and the J gene end by 7 bases; junction bases not matched to a gene: 6. The V gene's germline CDR1 is LGHNA and CDR2 YNFKEQ. The CDR3 is 15 amino acids. Regarding this clone: The antigen is not known.

While unrecorded immune exposures were likely, the donors were nominally healthy when sampled. V usage is TRBV4-2 and J usage is TRBJ1-5, with 7 positions matching TRBD1. The sequenced sample was PBMCs. The TCR originated in a young woman in good health and CMV-seropositive. CDR3 residues: CASSQERQGGQPQHF. CDR3 sequence (DNA): TGTGCCAGCAGCCAAGAGAGACAGGGCGGGCAGCCCCAGCATTTT.